The present TCR beta chain was sequenced within a study of OX40 agonist ivuxolimab in advanced cancers. In the study overall: Ivuxolimab was an agonistic, fully human IgG2 monoclonal antibody directed against OX40 (CD134), a costimulatory receptor. Intravenous ivuxolimab was administered to patients every 2 weeks at six dose levels: 0.01, 0.1, 0.3, 1.5, 3 and 10 mg/kg. Of the roughly 52 dose-escalation patients, hepatocellular carcinoma was present in about 20, melanoma in approximately 15, renal cell carcinoma in 9 and head and neck cancer in 9. In the dose-escalation cohort, roughly four fifths of patients were male, and the mean age was around 60 years, with a range of about 23 to 80. Prior anti-PD-1, anti-PD-L1 or anti-CTLA-4 therapy was permitted, and approximately 41% of dose-escalation patients had received checkpoint inhibitors. Three dose-escalation patients achieved partial responses, one with hepatocellular carcinoma and two with cutaneous melanoma. The purpose of peripheral TCRbeta sequencing was to test whether ivuxolimab changed TCR sequence diversity and led to clonal T-cell expansion. The paper describes the monotherapy dose-escalation part (N ≈ 51 patients) of the phase I trial of ivuxolimab.

The trial excluded patients who had a history of autoimmune disease or who were on systemic immunosuppression. In every dose cohort, peripheral blood was drawn for TCR sequencing at baseline, cycle 4 day 1, and cycle 7 day 1. The samples were drawn from a first-in-human, open-label, multicenter phase I dose-escalation trial of ivuxolimab. Adults with locally advanced or metastatic head and neck squamous cell, hepatocellular, melanoma or renal cell carcinoma were enrolled in the trial. CD4+ and CD8+ T cells were sorted separately from peripheral blood before TCR sequencing. For sequencing of the TCRbeta CDR3 region, genomic DNA was extracted from the sorted cells. TCRbeta CDR3 regions were sequenced using the immunoSEQ Assay. TCRdb carries this immuneACCESS record with in-frame sequences only. Its versions omit some clonotypes, under half of them owing to an unresolved V gene in the studies checked, with the rest unexplained. This sample has tens of thousands of clones in its table, and approximately 88% of those were observed once. Of the sample, over 2.5% falls within the top ten clones.

V is trimmed back by 6 bases and J by 6 bases, and the junction contains 11 bases that no gene match accounts for. The CDR3, cysteine through phenylalanine, is 15 amino acids long. The CDR3 DNA has 45 bases and is translated from base 1. CDR1 and CDR2, looked up from the germline V gene (reference sequence), are LNHDA and SQIVND. As for this clone: Its antigen remains undetermined. Per-base qualities were not stored, and no clone one base away is much larger.

Here is what the overall study found, with its caveats: Low levels of normalized T-cell clonal expansion were also seen in some patients who did not respond. In the 0.1-3.0 mg/kg groups, partial responders had among the lowest normalized peripheral clonal expansion, particularly in CD8+ T cells. Antigen specificity was not determined for the clonally expanded peripheral T cells. After ivuxolimab, CD8+ T cells had more expanded clones than CD4+ T cells on average. At doses of 0.1 to 3.0 mg/kg, clonal expansion of both CD4+ and CD8+ T cells in blood was seen between baseline and week 6.

This clonotype was sampled from an adult with an advanced solid tumor such as melanoma, head and neck, liver or kidney cancer. The specimen comprised CD4+ or CD8+ T cells sorted from blood, sampled in a trial of the OX40 agonist ivuxolimab. The sequence joins TRBV19 to TRBJ1-2; 9 central bases correspond to TRBD1. The CDR3 reads CASSLRRDRDDGYTF. The base sequence is TGTGCCAGTAGCCTCCGCCGGGACAGGGATGATGGCTACACCTTC.